This T cell receptor beta chain was identified during a study of blood T cell repertoires in COVID-19. Repertoires were generated with immunoSEQ multiplex PCR, while TCRdb's copy carries only in-frame clones and drops some. The sample shows around 200,000 clones, approximately 85% of them seen only once. This CDR3 is built from 17 residues. Trimming took 4 bases from V and 3 from J; bases not matched to a gene: 9. Looked up from germline, CDR1 is SGHRS and CDR2 is YFSETQ. The sequence derives from a man aged 55 to 70 with acute or convalescent COVID-19. Sequencing was performed on peripheral blood. V gene TRBV5-1 combines with J gene TRBJ1-3, with TRBD1 matching 11 bases. The CDR3 sequence is CASSHAGGQGVGNTIYF. DNA of the CDR3: TGCGCCAGCAGCCACGCCGGGGGACAGGGGGTTGGAAACACCATATATTTT.